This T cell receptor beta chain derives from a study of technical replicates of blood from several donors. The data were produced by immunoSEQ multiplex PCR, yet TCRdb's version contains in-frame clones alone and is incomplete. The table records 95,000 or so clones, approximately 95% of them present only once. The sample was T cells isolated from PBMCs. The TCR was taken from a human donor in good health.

As DNA, the CDR3 is TGTGCCAGTAGTATCGGACTAGCGGGAGAGATCACAGATACGCAGTATTTT. It specifies CASSIGLAGEITDTQYF. The chain uses TRBV19 and TRBJ2-3; TRBD2 agrees at 13 bases. The CDR3 extends over 17 amino acids. With V trimmed by 3 bases and J by 2 bases, 5 bases remained unmatched. Germline-derived CDR1 and CDR2 are LNHDA and SQIVND (reference sequence). The variable domain in full, with the rest retrieved from reference TRBV19 and TRBJ2-3, is DGGITQSPKYLFRKEGQNVTLSCEQNLNHDAMYWYRQDPGQGLRLIYYSQIVNDFQKGDIAEGYSVSREKKESFPLTVTSAQKNPTAFYLCASSIGLAGEITDTQYFGPGTRLTVL.